This T cell receptor (beta chain) was captured in a study of cytomegalovirus exposure and HLA in healthy donors. PCR involved 60 Vbeta and 13 Jbeta primers. Clones were sequenced by immunoSEQ multiplex PCR, and TCRdb holds only the in-frame ones, with some missing. The repertoire holds some 120,000 clones, with roughly 78% as singletons. V lost 8 bases and J lost 2, with 14 bases in between. The CDR3 contains 14 residues. Germline V CDR1 and CDR2: SGHTA, FQGNSA. The sequenced sample was PBMCs. V gene TRBV7-2 combines with J gene TRBJ2-3; TRBD2 is a possible D gene (7 bases). This TCR was sampled from a man younger than 45 in good health and CMV-seropositive. This CDR3 reads CASEGGPYTDTQYF. CDR3 nucleotides: TGTGCCAGCGAGGGGGGGCCCTACACAGATACGCAGTATTTT.